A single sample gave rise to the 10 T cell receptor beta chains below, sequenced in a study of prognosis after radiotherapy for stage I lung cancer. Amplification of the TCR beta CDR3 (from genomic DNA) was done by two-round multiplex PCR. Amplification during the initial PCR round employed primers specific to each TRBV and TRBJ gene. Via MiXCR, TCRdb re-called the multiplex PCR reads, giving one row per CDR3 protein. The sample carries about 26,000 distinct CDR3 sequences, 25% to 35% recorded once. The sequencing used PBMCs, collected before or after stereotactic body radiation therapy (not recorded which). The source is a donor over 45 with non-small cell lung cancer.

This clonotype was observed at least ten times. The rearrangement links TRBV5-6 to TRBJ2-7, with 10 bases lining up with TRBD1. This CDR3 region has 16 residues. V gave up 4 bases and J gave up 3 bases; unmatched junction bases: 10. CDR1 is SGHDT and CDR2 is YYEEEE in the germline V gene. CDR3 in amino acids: CASSRPHGTGVYEQYF. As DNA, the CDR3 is TGTGCCAGCAGCCGCCCCCACGGGACAGGGGTCTACGAGCAGTACTTC. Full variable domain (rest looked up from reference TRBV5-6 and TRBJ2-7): DAGVTQSPTHLIKTRGQQVTLRCSPKSGHDTVSWYQQALGQGPQFIFQYYEEEERQRGNFPDRFSGHQFPNYSSELNVNALLLGDSALYLCASSRPHGTGVYEQYFGPGTRLTVT.

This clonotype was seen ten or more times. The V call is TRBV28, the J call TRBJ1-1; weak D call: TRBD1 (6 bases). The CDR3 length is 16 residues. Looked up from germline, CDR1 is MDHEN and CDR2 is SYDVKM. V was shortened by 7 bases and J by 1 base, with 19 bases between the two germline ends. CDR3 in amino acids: CASTLGGGSENTEAFF. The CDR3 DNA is TGTGCCAGCACCCTTGGAGGGGGGAGCGAGAACACTGAAGCTTTCTTT.

The CDR3, as DNA: TGCGCCATCCGGTCAACGGGATCCGCTGCCGAGCAGTACTTC. Its translation: CAIRSTGSAAEQYF. The gene calls are TRBV5-1 and TRBJ2-7; D is possibly TRBD2 (5 bases). This CDR3 is 14 amino acids long. V was clipped by 9 bases and J by 6 bases, with 22 bases between them. CDR1 is SGHRS and CDR2 is YFSETQ in the germline V gene.

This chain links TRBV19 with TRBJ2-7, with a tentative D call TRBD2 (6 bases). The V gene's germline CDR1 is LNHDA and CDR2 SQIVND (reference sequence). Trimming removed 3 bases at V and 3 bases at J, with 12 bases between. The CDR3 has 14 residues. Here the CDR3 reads CASSIGGVSYEQYF. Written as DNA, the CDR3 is TGTGCCAGTAGTATCGGAGGGGTCAGCTACGAGCAGTACTTC. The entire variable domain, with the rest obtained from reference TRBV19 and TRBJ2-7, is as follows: DGGITQSPKYLFRKEGQNVTLSCEQNLNHDAMYWYRQDPGQGLRLIYYSQIVNDFQKGDIAEGYSVSREKKESFPLTVTSAQKNPTAFYLCASSIGGVSYEQYFGPGTRLTVT.

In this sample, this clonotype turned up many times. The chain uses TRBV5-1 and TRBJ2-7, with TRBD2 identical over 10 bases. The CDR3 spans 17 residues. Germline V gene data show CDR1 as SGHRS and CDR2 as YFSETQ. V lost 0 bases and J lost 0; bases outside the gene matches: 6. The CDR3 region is CASSLGLAGVSSYEQYF. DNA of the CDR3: TGCGCCAGCAGCTTGGGGCTAGCGGGGGTCAGCTCCTACGAGCAGTACTTC.

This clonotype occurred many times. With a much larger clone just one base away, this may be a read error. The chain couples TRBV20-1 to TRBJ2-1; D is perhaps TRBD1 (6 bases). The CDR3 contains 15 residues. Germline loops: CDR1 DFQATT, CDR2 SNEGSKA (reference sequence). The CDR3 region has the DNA TGCAGTGCTAGATCTACAGGGCTCTCCTACAATGAGCAGTCCTTC. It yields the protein CSARSTGLSYNEQSF.

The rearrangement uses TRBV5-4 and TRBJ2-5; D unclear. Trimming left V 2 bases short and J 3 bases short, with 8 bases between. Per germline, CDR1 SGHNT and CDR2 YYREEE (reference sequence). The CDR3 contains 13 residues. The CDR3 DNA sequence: TGTGCCAGCAGCTTACTTACGGAAGAGACCCAGTACTTC. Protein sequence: CASSLLTEETQYF. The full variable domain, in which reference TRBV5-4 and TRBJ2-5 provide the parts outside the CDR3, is ETGVTQSPTHLIKTRGQQVTLRCSSQSGHNTVSWYQQALGQGPQFIFQYYREEENGRGNFPPRFSGLQFPNYSSELNVNALELDDSALYLCASSLLTEETQYFGPGTRLLVL.

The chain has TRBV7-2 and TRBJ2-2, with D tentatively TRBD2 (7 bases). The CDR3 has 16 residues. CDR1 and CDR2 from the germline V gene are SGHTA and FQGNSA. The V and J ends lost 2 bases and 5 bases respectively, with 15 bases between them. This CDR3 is CASSLYGGGRTGELFF. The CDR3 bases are TGTGCCAGCAGCTTATATGGGGGGGGCCGGACCGGGGAGCTGTTTTTT.

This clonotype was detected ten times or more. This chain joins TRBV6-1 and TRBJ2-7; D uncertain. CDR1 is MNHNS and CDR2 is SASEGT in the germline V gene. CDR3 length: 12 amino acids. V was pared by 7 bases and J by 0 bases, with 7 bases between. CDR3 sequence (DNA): TGTGCCAGCACCCCCAGCTCCTACGAGCAGTACTTC. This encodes CASTPSSYEQYF.

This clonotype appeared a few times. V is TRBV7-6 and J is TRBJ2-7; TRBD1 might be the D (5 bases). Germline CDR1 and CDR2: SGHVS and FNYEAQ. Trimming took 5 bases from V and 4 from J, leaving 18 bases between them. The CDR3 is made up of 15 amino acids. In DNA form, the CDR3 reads TGTGCCAGCAGCCCAACGGACATGCGGTTGTACGAGCAGTACTTC. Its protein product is CASSPTDMRLYEQYF.